A single sample is the source of the 10 T cell receptor beta chains below, sequenced in a study of Graves' ophthalmopathy and Graves' hyperthyroidism. Amplified TCR beta CDR3 regions were obtained using RNA transcripts as template. A first-round RT-PCR used HTBI primers, followed by a second-round multiplex PCR. TCRdb reanalysed the multiplex PCR reads using MiXCR and keeps one entry per CDR3 protein. The sample lists approximately 330,000 distinct CDR3 sequences, under 20% occurring once. Sequenced input: peripheral blood. The source of these receptors is an adult man with Graves' ophthalmopathy.

There are many counts of this clonotype. The chain links TRBV11-2 to TRBJ1-1, with 7 bases aligning to TRBD1. V was pared by 2 bases and J by 4 bases, with 4 bases of the junction left unmatched. CDR1 is SGHAT and CDR2 is FQNNGV in the germline V gene. The CDR3 consists of 14 residues. In nucleotides, the CDR3 is TGTGCCAGCAGCTTATACGACAGGGTCACTGAAGCTTTCTTT. Translation: CASSLYDRVTEAFF.

This clonotype was detected ten times or more. V is TRBV7-9 and J is TRBJ1-6, with TRBD1 as a possible D gene (5 bases). V lost 4 bases and J lost 3, with 10 bases in between. The length of the CDR3 is 15 residues. CDR1 and CDR2 (germline): SEHNR, FQNEAQ (reference sequence). CDR3 coding DNA: TGTGCCAGCAGCTCCAGGGATTTCTATAATTCACCCCTCCACTTT. Encoded protein: CASSSRDFYNSPLHF.

The chain links TRBV20-1 to TRBJ2-7, with a tentative D call TRBD1 (5 bases). This CDR3 has 11 residues. V lost 6 bases, J lost 6 bases, and 12 bases lay in between. Per germline, CDR1 DFQATT and CDR2 SNEGSKA (reference sequence). The CDR3 nucleotides read TGCAGTGCCACGTCAGGGCCCGAGCAGTACTTC. Translation: CSATSGPEQYF.

This clonotype showed up many times. V and J are TRBV6-1 and TRBJ1-1, with D possibly matching TRBD1 (6 bases). CDR3 length: 15 amino acids. CDR1 is MNHNS and CDR2 is SASEGT in the germline V gene. Trimming pared 4 bases from V and 6 bases from J, leaving 18 bases between. Here the CDR3 DNA reads TGTGCCAGCAGTGGGCGAGGGGGGGGCCCCCCTGAAGCTTTCTTT. Its translation is CASSGRGGGPPEAFF.

This clonotype was counted ten times or more. V and J are TRBV15 and TRBJ1-6; D unresolved. V was clipped by 2 bases and J by 7 bases, with 9 bases between them. The germline CDR1 and CDR2 sequences are LNHNV and YYDKDF (reference sequence). This CDR3 contains 14 residues. The CDR3: CATSRRGFNSPLHF. The DNA for the CDR3 is TGTGCCACCAGCAGAAGAGGGTTCAATTCACCCCTCCACTTT.

This clonotype came up many times. The chain couples TRBV2 to TRBJ1-5; D not certain. Per the germline V gene, CDR1 is SNHLY and CDR2 is FYNNEI. The CDR3 is 13 amino acids. V was pared by 7 bases and J by 0 bases, with 7 bases between. The CDR3 coding sequence is TGTGCCAGCAAATCGACTAGCAATCAGCCCCAGCATTTT. It codes for CASKSTSNQPQHF.

This clonotype was seen at least ten times. The V and J genes are TRBV13 and TRBJ2-2; perhaps TRBD1 as D (6 bases). The CDR3 is made up of 17 amino acids. Looked up from germline, CDR1 is PRHDT and CDR2 is FYEKMQ (reference sequence). Between the trimmed V and J ends, which lost 3 bases and 10 bases, there was a span of 24 bases. The CDR3 sequence: CASSFIPGAQRAEELFF. The CDR3 nucleotides read TGTGCCAGCAGCTTTATTCCAGGGGCCCAGAGAGCCGAGGAGCTGTTTTTT.

This clonotype was counted many times. This sequence joins TRBV4-3 and TRBJ1-2; 10 nucleotides align to TRBD1. Germline CDR1 reads LGHNA; CDR2 reads YSLEER. CDR3 size: 14 residues. Losses at the gene ends were 2 bases for V and 8 bases for J; bases not matched to a gene: 5. CDR3 protein: CASSQTGTGVGYTF. The DNA of the CDR3 is TGCGCCAGCAGCCAAACCGGGACAGGGGTCGGCTACACCTTC.

This clonotype was counted many times. This chain uses TRBV4-3 with TRBJ1-5; D unclear. The CDR3 covers 15 residues. With 0 bases removed from V and 7 bases from J, the gap between germline ends came to 13 bases. Germline V lookup: CDR1 LGHNA, CDR2 YSLEER. The CDR3 nucleotides are TGCGCCAGCAGCCAAGAACCAGAGCCTCGGCAGCCCCAGCATTTT. Translating it yields CASSQEPEPRQPQHF.

This clonotype turned up a few times. The chain is built from TRBV7-2 and TRBJ1-6; maybe TRBD1 (5 bases). V lost 5 bases and J 1 base, leaving 15 bases between the germline ends. CDR3 length: 17 amino acids. Germline CDR1 and CDR2: SGHTA and FQGNSA. The chain's CDR3 is CASSQEGDSSYNSPLHF. CDR3 bases: TGTGCCAGCAGCCAAGAAGGAGACAGTTCCTATAATTCACCCCTCCACTTT. The full variable domain, completed using reference TRBV7-2 and TRBJ1-6, is GAGVSQSPSNKVTEKGKDVELRCDPISGHTALYWYRQSLGQGLEFLIYFQGNSAPDKSGLPSDRFSAERTGGSVSTLTIQRTQQEDSAVYLCASSQEGDSSYNSPLHFGNGTRLTVT.